These T cell receptor beta chains were read from a single sample in a study of shared clonotypes between healthy human individuals. Assay used: immunoSEQ multiplex PCR; TCRdb lists only in-frame clones, some missing. The repertoire includes 2.5 million or so clones, over 85% of them detected once, and under 0.15% sits in the top ten. Sequencing was performed on naive CD4+ T cells sorted from blood. The receptors originated from a young man in good health. The CDR3 runs from the conserved cysteine through the conserved F or W. A D gene is named only where the DNA matches it firmly. Clone size is given for some rows only: seen once, a few or many times, or a class if the clone is expanded.

d_gene	v_gene	j_gene	len	abundance	CDR3aa	CDR3nt
.	TRBV6-1	TRBJ1-1	14	.	CASSLHGGNTEAFF	TGTGCCAGCAGCCTACATGGGGGGAACACTGAAGCTTTCTTT
TRBD1	TRBV10-3	TRBJ2-7	15	.	CAISEDRGNLGEQYF	TGTGCCATCAGTGAGGACAGGGGCAATCTGGGAGAGCAGTACTTC
TRBD1	TRBV6-6	TRBJ1-2	15	.	CASSYSEGQGNGYTF	TGTGCCAGCAGTTACTCTGAGGGACAGGGTAATGGCTACACCTTC
.	TRBV18	TRBJ2-7	12	.	CASSPRPYEQYF	TGTGCCAGCTCACCGCGGCCCTACGAGCAGTACTTC
TRBD2	TRBV28	TRBJ2-2	15	.	CASSPTSPSTGELFF	TGTGCCAGCAGTCCGACTAGCCCAAGCACCGGGGAGCTGTTTTTT
.	TRBV7-2	TRBJ2-2	17	.	CASSLEVSQGNTGELFF	TGTGCCAGCAGCTTAGAGGTATCCCAGGGTAACACCGGGGAGCTGTTTTTT
TRBD1	TRBV10-2	TRBJ1-1	16	.	CASSDRGGASYTEAFF	TGCGCCAGCAGTGACCGAGGGGGCGCTTCATATACTGAAGCTTTCTTT
.	TRBV5-4	TRBJ2-3	15	.	CASSPRAEGTDTQYF	TGTGCCAGCAGCCCACGGGCCGAGGGCACAGATACGCAGTATTTT
.	TRBV30	TRBJ2-2	14	once	CAWSLGQETGELFF	TGTGCCTGGAGCTTAGGGCAGGAGACCGGGGAGCTGTTTTTT
.	TRBV4-2	TRBJ2-7	13	.	CASSLRAGDEQYF	TGTGCCAGCAGCTTGCGGGCTGGCGACGAGCAGTACTTC
.	TRBV18	TRBJ1-1	14	.	CASSPQGVTTEAFF	TGTGCCAGCTCACCACAGGGGGTGACCACTGAAGCTTTCTTT
.	TRBV10-2	TRBJ1-2	13	.	CASSAEGNYGYTF	TGCGCCAGCAGTGCCGAAGGGAACTATGGCTACACCTTC
TRBD2	TRBV11-3	TRBJ2-5	17	.	CASSAGLAGGPGETQYF	TGTGCCAGCAGCGCGGGACTAGCGGGGGGGCCAGGAGAGACCCAGTACTTC
.	TRBV20-1	TRBJ1-1	11	.	CSAMLNTEAFF	TGCAGTGCTATGTTGAACACTGAAGCTTTCTTT
TRBD2	TRBV5-6	TRBJ2-7	15	.	CASSLLAGGPYEQYF	TGTGCCAGCAGCCTCCTAGCGGGAGGGCCGTACGAGCAGTACTTC
TRBD1	TRBV5-6	TRBJ1-2	13	.	CASSQDRVGGYTF	TGTGCCAGCAGCCAAGACAGGGTGGGCGGCTACACCTTC
.	TRBV9	TRBJ2-1	16	.	CASSVGEQLGRNEQFF	TGTGCCAGCAGCGTAGGGGAGCAGCTTGGCAGGAATGAGCAGTTCTTC
.	TRBV15	TRBJ2-1	15	.	CATSKGVGLDNEQFF	TGTGCCACCAGCAAGGGGGTAGGACTAGACAATGAGCAGTTCTTC
.	TRBV5-8	TRBJ2-3	15	.	CASSLGGQGLGTQYF	TGTGCCAGCAGCTTGGGGGGTCAGGGCTTGGGTACGCAGTATTTT
TRBD1	TRBV5-1	TRBJ2-5	18	.	CASSLVRPYRGVRETQYF	TGCGCCAGCAGCTTGGTCAGACCGTACAGGGGAGTAAGAGAGACCCAGTACTTC
TRBD1	TRBV2	TRBJ2-3	13	.	CASGQGNGDTQYF	TGTGCCAGCGGACAGGGGAATGGAGATACGCAGTATTTT
.	TRBV10-3	TRBJ1-2	13	.	CAIRGDTTYGYTF	TGTGCCATCAGGGGGGACACTACCTATGGCTACACCTTC
TRBD2	TRBV5-4	TRBJ2-2	17	.	CASSREGLATNTGELFF	TGTGCCAGCAGCCGGGAGGGACTAGCGACGAACACCGGGGAGCTGTTTTTT
TRBD2	TRBV28	TRBJ2-7	16	.	CASSLPAGGVGYEQYF	TGTGCCAGCAGCCTTCCAGCGGGAGGTGTGGGTTACGAGCAGTACTTC
.	TRBV18	TRBJ2-7	14	.	CASSPQGISYEQYF	TGTGCCAGCTCACCACAAGGAATCTCCTACGAGCAGTACTTC
TRBD2	TRBV19	TRBJ2-3	16	.	CASSVLAGGSTDTQYF	TGTGCCAGTAGTGTGCTAGCGGGGGGGAGCACAGATACGCAGTATTTT
.	TRBV7-6	TRBJ1-2	13	.	CASSLESNYGYTF	TGTGCCAGCAGCTTAGAGAGTAACTATGGCTACACCTTC
.	TRBV28	TRBJ2-4	15	.	CASSPLGEVKNIQYF	TGTGCCAGCAGTCCCCTTGGGGAAGTCAAAAACATTCAGTACTTC
TRBD1	TRBV30	TRBJ2-2	18	.	CAWSVLGFTGGSTGELFF	TGTGCCTGGAGTGTACTAGGATTTACAGGGGGCAGTACCGGGGAGCTGTTTTTT
.	TRBV5-1	TRBJ2-7	14	.	CASSEDPGQAEQYF	TGCGCCAGCAGCGAGGATCCGGGGCAGGCAGAGCAGTACTTC
.	TRBV7-8	TRBJ1-5	14	.	CASSLRKVLQPQHF	TGTGCCAGCAGCCTTCGGAAGGTGTTACAGCCCCAGCATTTT
TRBD1	TRBV5-4	TRBJ1-2	15	.	CASSLATGNNYGYTF	TGTGCCAGCAGCTTGGCGACAGGGAATAACTATGGCTACACCTTC
TRBD2	TRBV18	TRBJ2-2	16	.	CASSPSLAVNTGELFF	TGTGCCAGCTCACCAAGTCTAGCGGTAAACACCGGGGAGCTGTTTTTT
.	TRBV19	TRBJ1-1	15	.	CASRKAGTYYTEAFF	TGTGCCAGCCGCAAGGCGGGCACCTACTACACTGAAGCTTTCTTT
.	TRBV18	TRBJ2-5	13	.	CASSRSLGETQYF	TGTGCCAGCTCACGGTCCCTAGGAGAGACCCAGTACTTC
.	TRBV5-1	TRBJ2-5	15	.	CASSRRAGHQETQYF	TGCGCCAGCAGCCGCCGGGCAGGGCACCAAGAGACCCAGTACTTC
.	TRBV11-2	TRBJ1-1	15	.	CASSLVFAVRTRAFF	TGTGCCAGCAGCTTAGTATTTGCGGTCAGGACAAGGGCTTTCTTT
.	TRBV10-3	TRBJ1-1	15	.	CAISYLQGMNTEAFF	TGTGCCATCAGTTATCTCCAGGGGATGAACACTGAAGCTTTCTTT
TRBD1	TRBV7-2	TRBJ2-4	14	once	CASSPGGSQNIQYF	TGTGCCAGCAGCCCAGGGGGCAGCCAAAACATTCAGTACTTC
.	TRBV20-1	TRBJ1-4	11	.	CSASNNEKLFF	TGCAGTGCTAGTAATAATGAAAAACTGTTTTTT
.	TRBV9	TRBJ2-3	14	.	CASSVIIARDTQYF	TGTGCCAGCAGCGTAATAATAGCCAGGGATACGCAGTATTTT
.	TRBV27	TRBJ1-5	13	few	CASSSRASQPQHF	TGTGCCAGCAGTTCTAGGGCGTCTCAGCCCCAGCATTTT
TRBD1	TRBV9	TRBJ2-5	15	.	CASSSHETGRETQYF	TGTGCCAGCAGCTCCCATGAGACAGGGCGAGAGACCCAGTACTTC
.	TRBV19	TRBJ2-1	12	.	CASSRQTNEQFF	TGTGCCAGTAGTAGGCAGACCAATGAGCAGTTCTTC
.	TRBV6-5	TRBJ1-2	14	.	CASSYSDGGSGYTF	TGTGCCAGCAGTTATTCCGACGGTGGCTCTGGCTACACCTTC